The clone carrying this T cell receptor beta chain was seen more than once but under ten times. Its antigen is unknown. These data belong to a study of T cell clonality in common variable immunodeficiency. TCRdb keeps only in-frame clones here, not all; method: immunoSEQ multiplex PCR. The repertoire shows more than 30,000 clones, none seen only once; the top ten take roughly 5.4%. No CVID subject was ill or on immunomodulatory drugs when sampled. Each donor provided roughly 5 to 8 ml of heparinized whole blood. Regarding the study as a whole: Common variable immunodeficiency TCR beta sequences reportedly had fewer deletions and N-nucleotide insertions. Compared with healthy controls, CVID subjects showed increased TCRbeta clonality, mostly in about a third. CVID subjects shared fewer TCRbeta clones than healthy controls did.

The sequenced material came from peripheral blood mononuclear cells. This clonotype was sampled from a human donor with common variable immunodeficiency.

Partial CDR3 DNA: TGTGCCAGTAGTATGGGCCAGGCGGGGGGGAATACTGAA. Residues: CASSMGQAGGNTE. The entire CDR3 is CASSMGQAGGNTEAFF. This chain uses TRBV19 with TRBJ1-1; D might be TRBD1 (5 bases). The read finishes 3 residues shy of the CDR3 end, and the germline J gene is used to complete it. Per germline, CDR1 LNHDA and CDR2 SQIVND (reference sequence). This CDR3 spans 16 amino acids. The V end was cut by 3 bases, the J end by 5 bases, with 19 bases between.